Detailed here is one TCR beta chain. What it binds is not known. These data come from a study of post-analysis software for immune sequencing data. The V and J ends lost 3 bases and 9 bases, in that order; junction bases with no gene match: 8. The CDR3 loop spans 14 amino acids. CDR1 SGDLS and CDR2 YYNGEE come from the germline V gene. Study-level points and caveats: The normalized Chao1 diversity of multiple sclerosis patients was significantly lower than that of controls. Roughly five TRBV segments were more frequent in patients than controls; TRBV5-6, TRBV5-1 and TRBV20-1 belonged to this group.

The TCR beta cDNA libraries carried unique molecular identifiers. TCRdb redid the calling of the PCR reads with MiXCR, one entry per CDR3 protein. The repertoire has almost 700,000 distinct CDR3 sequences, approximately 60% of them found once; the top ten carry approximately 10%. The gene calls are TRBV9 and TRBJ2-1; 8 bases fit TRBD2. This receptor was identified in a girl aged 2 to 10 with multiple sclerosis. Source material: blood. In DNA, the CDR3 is TGTGCCAGCAGCGCTAGCGGGCCTGGGAGTGAGCAGTTCTTC. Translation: CASSASGPGSEQFF.